What follows are 8 T cell receptor beta chains derived from one specimen sequenced in a study of Ad26.COV2.S vaccination and SARS-CoV-2 variants. Using immunoSEQ multiplex PCR, the repertoire was profiled, and TCRdb retains in-frame clones only, with some absent. The sample lists 200,000 to 250,000 clones; approximately 90% were seen once. The sample's treatment: about 20 received Ad26.COV2.S at low or high dose, single or two shots; roughly five received placebo; per-sample allocation not given. The samples were gathered on day 63 after the first injection of vaccine or placebo. The input for sequencing was peripheral blood, taken in a trial of Ad26.COV2.S vaccine versus placebo. All receptors come from a person aged 18-60 years who received the Ad26.COV2.S COVID-19 vaccine or a placebo.

This clone was observed a single time. The gene calls are TRBV27 and TRBJ2-5; D tentatively reads TRBD1 or TRBD2 (6 bases each). Germline values: CDR1 MNHEY, CDR2 SMNVEV (reference sequence). V was trimmed by 8 bases and J by 1 base, leaving 14 bases between them. This CDR3 comprises 14 residues. In DNA form, the CDR3 reads TGTGCCAGCGCCCCCGGGGGCCCCCAAGAGACCCAGTACTTC. Encoded protein: CASAPGGPQETQYF.

This clone has ten or more counts. This rearrangement joins TRBV6-5 to TRBJ1-2; a weak D match, TRBD1 (5 bases). The CDR3 runs to 13 residues. CDR1 MNHEY and CDR2 SVGAGI come from the germline V gene. Trimming took 5 bases from V and 8 from J, leaving 15 bases between them. The CDR3 is CASSTTQGTGYTF. The CDR3, as DNA: TGTGCCAGCAGTACTACTCAGGGCACGGGCTACACCTTC.

In DNA form, the CDR3 reads TGTGCCAGCAGTTACTCCGGGACTAGCGGGGGTTCCTACGAGCAGTACTTC. It translates to CASSYSGTSGGSYEQYF. This sequence joins TRBV6-2 or TRBV6-3 and TRBJ2-7; the match to TRBD2 covers 14 bases. J lost 1 base, V lost 0 bases, and 2 bases had no gene match. The CDR3 runs 17 residues. Germline values: CDR1 MNHEY, CDR2 SVGEGT.

About this clone itself: Other DNA sequences in the sample encode the same CDR3. The chain has TRBV29-1 and TRBJ2-2; perhaps TRBD1 as D (6 bases). Germline V gene sequence: CDR1 SQVTM, CDR2 ANQGSEA. The V and J ends lost 6 bases and 1 base respectively, with 9 bases between them. The CDR3 runs 13 residues. CDR3 region: CSVGTLNTGELFF. CDR3 DNA: TGCAGCGTCGGGACACTGAACACCGGGGAGCTGTTTTTT.

The chain employs TRBV11-2 and TRBJ2-3; 11 bases are shared with TRBD2. The CDR3 length is 18 residues. V shed 0 bases and J 2 bases; nucleotides not matched to a gene: 7. The germline V gene encodes CDR1 SGHAT and CDR2 FQNNGV. The DNA of the CDR3 is TGTGCCAGCAGCTTAGAACTAGCGGGAGTCGGGGTCACAGATACGCAGTATTTT. Translated: CASSLELAGVGVTDTQYF.

This clone is a singleton in its sample. V gene TRBV10-3 combines with J gene TRBJ2-4; D gene unclear. Trimming pared 0 bases from V and 6 bases from J, leaving 6 bases between. The germline gives CDR1 ENHRY, CDR2 SYGVKD. The CDR3 spans 13 residues. In DNA, the CDR3 is TGTGCCATCAGTGAGTCGACGCCAAACATTCAGTACTTC. Its translation is CAISESTPNIQYF.

The chain couples TRBV19 to TRBJ2-5, with D tentatively TRBD2 (6 bases). Deletions cut 0 bases from V and 2 bases from J, with 16 bases between. The CDR3 consists of 17 residues. CDR1 LNHDA and CDR2 SQIVND come from the germline V gene (reference sequence). For the CDR3, the DNA is TGTGCCAGTAGTATAGATTGGAGTAGCGGATTGCAAGAGACCCAGTACTTC. It specifies CASSIDWSSGLQETQYF.

The J gene is TRBJ2-3, the V gene TRBV27; D possibly matches TRBD1 or TRBD2 (7 bases each). The CDR3 totals 16 residues. Germline V gene sequence: CDR1 MNHEY, CDR2 SMNVEV (reference sequence). V was shortened by 3 bases and J by 6 bases, with 19 bases between the two germline ends. The CDR3: CASSLRVRGRGDTQYF. Here the CDR3 DNA reads TGTGCCAGCAGTTTGCGGGTGAGGGGGCGGGGGGATACGCAGTATTTT.